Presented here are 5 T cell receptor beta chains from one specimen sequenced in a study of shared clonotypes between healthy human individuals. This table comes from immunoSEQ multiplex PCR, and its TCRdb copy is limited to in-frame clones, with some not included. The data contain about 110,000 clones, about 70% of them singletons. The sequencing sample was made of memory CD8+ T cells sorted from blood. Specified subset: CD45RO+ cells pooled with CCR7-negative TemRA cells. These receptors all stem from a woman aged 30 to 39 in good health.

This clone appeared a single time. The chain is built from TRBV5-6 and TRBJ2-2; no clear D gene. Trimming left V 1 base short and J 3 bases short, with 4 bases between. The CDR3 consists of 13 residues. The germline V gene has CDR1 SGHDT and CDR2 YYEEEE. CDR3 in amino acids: CASSLLHTGELFF. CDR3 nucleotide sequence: TGTGCCAGCAGCTTGTTGCACACCGGGGAGCTGTTTTTT. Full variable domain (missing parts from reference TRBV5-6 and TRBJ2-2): DAGVTQSPTHLIKTRGQQVTLRCSPKSGHDTVSWYQQALGQGPQFIFQYYEEEERQRGNFPDRFSGHQFPNYSSELNVNALLLGDSALYLCASSLLHTGELFFGEGSRLTVL.

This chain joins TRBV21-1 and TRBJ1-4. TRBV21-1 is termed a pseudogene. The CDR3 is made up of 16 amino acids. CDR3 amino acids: CASSKSRAPSNEKLFF. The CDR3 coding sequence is TGTGCCAGCAGCAAATCGCGGGCTCCCTCTAATGAAAAACTGTTTTTT.

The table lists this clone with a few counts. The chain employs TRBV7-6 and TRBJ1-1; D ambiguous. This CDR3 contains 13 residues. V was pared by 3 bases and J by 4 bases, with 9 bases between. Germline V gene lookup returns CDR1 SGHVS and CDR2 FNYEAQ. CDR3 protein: CASSFEVGTEAFF. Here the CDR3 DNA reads TGTGCCAGCAGCTTCGAGGTTGGCACTGAAGCTTTCTTT.

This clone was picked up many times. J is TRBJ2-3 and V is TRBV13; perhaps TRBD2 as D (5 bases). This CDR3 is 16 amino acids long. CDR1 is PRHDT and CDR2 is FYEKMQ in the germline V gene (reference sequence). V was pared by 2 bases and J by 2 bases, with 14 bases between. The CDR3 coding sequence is TGTGCCAGCAGCTTAAGCGACGGCGGGTCCACAGATACGCAGTATTTT. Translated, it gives CASSLSDGGSTDTQYF.

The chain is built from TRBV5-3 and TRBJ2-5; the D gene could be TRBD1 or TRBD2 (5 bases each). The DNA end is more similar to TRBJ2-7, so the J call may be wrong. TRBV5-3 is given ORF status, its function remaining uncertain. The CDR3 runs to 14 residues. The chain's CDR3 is CASSPGQGGYEQYF. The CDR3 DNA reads TGTGCCAGCAGCCCGGGGCAGGGTGGCTACGAGCAGTACTTC.